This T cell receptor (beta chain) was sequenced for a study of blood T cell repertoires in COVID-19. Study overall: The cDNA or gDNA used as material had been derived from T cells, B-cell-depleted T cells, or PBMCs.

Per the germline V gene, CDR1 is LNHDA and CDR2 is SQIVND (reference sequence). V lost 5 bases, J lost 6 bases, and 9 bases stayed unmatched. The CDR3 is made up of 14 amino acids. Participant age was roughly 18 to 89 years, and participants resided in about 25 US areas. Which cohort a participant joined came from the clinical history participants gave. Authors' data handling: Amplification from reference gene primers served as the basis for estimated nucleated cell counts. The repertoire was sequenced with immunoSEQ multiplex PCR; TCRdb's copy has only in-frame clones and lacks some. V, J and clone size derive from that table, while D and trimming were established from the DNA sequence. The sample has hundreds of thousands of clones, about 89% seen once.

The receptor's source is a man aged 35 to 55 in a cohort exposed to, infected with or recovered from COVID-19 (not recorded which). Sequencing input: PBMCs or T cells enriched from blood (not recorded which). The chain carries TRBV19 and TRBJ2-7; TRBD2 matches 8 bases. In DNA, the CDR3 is TGTGCCAGTAGTTCCCCCGGGACTAGGCCCGAGCAGTACTTC. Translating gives CASSSPGTRPEQYF.